A single T cell receptor beta chain is shown here with its context. Its matching antigen is unknown. This CDR3 is 15 amino acids long. Germline loops: CDR1 ENHRY, CDR2 SYGVKD. The germline V and J ends were trimmed by 0 bases and 6 bases, with 15 bases remaining between them. Produced via immunoSEQ multiplex PCR; TCRdb's table is partial and in-frame only. The sample yields 2.3 million or so clones, approximately 95% seen once. The sample originates from a study of shared clonotypes between healthy human individuals. Study as a whole: Contributing individuals were two females and three males aged 18 to 49. Each donor's CD4 naive and CD4 memory cells filled three plates apiece, CD8 naive two, and CD8 memory one.

Findings and limits, study-wide: Clonotype sharing across a handful of donors was observed for around 5% of naive CD4 clonotypes. In this cohort, only blood was sampled, and tissue repertoires likely differ.

The TCR sequence derives from a man between 18 and 35 years old in good health. Some clones in this sample may be carry-over from other donors' samples. Input material: naive CD4+ T cells from PBMCs. Described subset: CD45RA+ positively selected. The V and J genes are TRBV10-3 and TRBJ2-7; a possible D gene is TRBD2 (6 bases). The CDR3 spells CAISESTPGGFEQYF. The DNA of the CDR3 is TGTGCCATCAGTGAGTCGACTCCTGGGGGGTTCGAGCAGTACTTC.